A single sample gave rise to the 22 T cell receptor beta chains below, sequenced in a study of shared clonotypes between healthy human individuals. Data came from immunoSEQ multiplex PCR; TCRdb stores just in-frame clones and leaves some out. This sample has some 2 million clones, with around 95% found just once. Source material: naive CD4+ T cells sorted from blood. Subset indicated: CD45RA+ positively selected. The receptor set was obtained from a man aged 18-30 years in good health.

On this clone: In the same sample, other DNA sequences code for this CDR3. The CDR3 DNA reads as TGTGCCAGCTCACCAGGGACAGAGAACTATGGCTACACCTTC. It yields the protein CASSPGTENYGYTF. The rearrangement links TRBV18 to TRBJ1-2, with 7 bases identical to TRBD1. The CDR3 is made up of 14 amino acids. V lost 2 bases, J lost 2 bases, and 2 bases stayed unmatched. CDR1 KGHSH and CDR2 LQKENI come from the germline V gene.

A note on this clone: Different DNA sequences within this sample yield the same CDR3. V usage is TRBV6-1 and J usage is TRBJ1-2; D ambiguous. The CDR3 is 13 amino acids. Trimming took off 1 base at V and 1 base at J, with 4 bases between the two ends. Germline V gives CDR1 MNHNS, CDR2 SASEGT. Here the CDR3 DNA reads TGTGCCAGCAGTGAAGGGGTTAACTATGGCTACACCTTC. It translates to CASSEGVNYGYTF.

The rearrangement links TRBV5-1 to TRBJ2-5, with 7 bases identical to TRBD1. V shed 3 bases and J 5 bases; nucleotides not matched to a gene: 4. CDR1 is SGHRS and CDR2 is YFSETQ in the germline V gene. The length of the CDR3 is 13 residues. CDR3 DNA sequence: TGCGCCAGCAGCTATACAGGGGCGGAGACCCAGTACTTC. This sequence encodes CASSYTGAETQYF.

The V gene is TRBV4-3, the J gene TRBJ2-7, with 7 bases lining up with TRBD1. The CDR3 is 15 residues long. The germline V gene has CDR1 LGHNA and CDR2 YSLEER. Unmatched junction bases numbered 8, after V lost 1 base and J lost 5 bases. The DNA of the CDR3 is TGCGCCAGCAGCCAAGGGGGACAGACAAGGGACGAGCAGTACTTC. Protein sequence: CASSQGGQTRDEQYF.

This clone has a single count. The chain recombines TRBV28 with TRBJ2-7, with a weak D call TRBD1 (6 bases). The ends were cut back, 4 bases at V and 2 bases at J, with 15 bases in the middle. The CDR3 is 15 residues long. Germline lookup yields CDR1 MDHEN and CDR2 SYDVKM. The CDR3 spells CASSSNRESTYEQYF. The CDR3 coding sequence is TGTGCCAGCAGTTCTAACAGGGAGTCGACCTACGAGCAGTACTTC.

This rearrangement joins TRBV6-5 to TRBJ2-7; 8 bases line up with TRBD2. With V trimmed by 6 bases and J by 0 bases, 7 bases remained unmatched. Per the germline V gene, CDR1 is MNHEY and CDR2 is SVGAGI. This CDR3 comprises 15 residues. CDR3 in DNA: TGTGCCAGCAGCTCGGAGGCGGGGGGCTCCTACGAGCAGTACTTC. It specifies CASSSEAGGSYEQYF.

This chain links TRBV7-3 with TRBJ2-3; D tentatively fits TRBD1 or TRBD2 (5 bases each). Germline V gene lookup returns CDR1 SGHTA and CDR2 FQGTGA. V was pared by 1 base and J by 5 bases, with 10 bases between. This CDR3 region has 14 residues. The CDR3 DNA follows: TGTGCCAGCAGCTTAATCAGGGAGCAAGATACGCAGTATTTT. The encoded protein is CASSLIREQDTQYF.

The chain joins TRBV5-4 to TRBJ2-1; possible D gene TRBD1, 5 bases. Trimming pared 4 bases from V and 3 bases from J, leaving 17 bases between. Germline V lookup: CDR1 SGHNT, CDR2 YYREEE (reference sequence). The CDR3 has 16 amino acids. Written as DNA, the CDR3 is TGTGCCAGCAGCCGAGCTGGGGCCCGAGACTACAATGAGCAGTTCTTC. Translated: CASSRAGARDYNEQFF.

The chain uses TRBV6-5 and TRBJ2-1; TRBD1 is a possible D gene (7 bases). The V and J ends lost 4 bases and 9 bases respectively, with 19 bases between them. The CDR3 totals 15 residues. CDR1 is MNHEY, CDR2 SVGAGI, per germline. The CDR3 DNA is TGTGCCAGCAGTTCTTCAGGGGGGCGCCTGAGTGAGCAGTTCTTC. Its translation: CASSSSGGRLSEQFF.

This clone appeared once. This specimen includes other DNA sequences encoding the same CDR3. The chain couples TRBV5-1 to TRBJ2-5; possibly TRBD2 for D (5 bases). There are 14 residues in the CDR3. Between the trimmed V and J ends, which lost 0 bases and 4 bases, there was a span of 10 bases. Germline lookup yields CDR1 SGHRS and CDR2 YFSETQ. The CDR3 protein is CASSLEAGRETQYF. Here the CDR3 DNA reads TGCGCCAGCAGCTTGGAGGCGGGCCGAGAGACCCAGTACTTC.

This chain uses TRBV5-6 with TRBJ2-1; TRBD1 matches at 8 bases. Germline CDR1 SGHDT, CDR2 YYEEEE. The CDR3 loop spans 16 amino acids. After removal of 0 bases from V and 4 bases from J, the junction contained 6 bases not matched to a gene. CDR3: CASSLGGTGFYNEQFF. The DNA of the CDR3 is TGTGCCAGCAGCTTGGGTGGGACAGGATTTTACAATGAGCAGTTCTTC.

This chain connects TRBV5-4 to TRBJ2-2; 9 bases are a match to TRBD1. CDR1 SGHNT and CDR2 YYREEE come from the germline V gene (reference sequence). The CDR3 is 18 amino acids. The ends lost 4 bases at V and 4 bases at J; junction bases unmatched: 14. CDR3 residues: CASSLRNHRTGATGELFF. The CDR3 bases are TGTGCCAGCAGCCTAAGAAACCATCGGACAGGGGCCACCGGGGAGCTGTTTTTT.

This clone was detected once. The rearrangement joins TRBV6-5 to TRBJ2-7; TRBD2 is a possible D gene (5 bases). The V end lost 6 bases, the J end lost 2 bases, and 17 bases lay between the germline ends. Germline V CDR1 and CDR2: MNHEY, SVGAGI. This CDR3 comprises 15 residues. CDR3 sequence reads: CASSSRREGTYEQYF. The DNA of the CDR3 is TGTGCCAGCAGCTCTCGACGGGAAGGGACCTACGAGCAGTACTTC.

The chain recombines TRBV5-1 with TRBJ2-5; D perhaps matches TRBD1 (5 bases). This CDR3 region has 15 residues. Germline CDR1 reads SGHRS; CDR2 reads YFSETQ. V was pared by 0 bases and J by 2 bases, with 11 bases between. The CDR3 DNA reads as TGCGCCAGCAGCTTGGTTGGGGCTAGACAAGAGACCCAGTACTTC. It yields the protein CASSLVGARQETQYF.

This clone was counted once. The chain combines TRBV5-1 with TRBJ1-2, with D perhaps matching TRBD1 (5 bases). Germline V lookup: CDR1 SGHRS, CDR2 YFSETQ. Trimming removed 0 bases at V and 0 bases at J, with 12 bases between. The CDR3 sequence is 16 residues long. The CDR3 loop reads CASSLGQGSSNYGYTF. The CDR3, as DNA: TGCGCCAGCAGCTTGGGGCAGGGCAGCTCTAACTATGGCTACACCTTC.

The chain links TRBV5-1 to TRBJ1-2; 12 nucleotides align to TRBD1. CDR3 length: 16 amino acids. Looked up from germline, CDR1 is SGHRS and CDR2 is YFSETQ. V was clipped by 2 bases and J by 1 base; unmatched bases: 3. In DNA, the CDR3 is TGCGCCAGCAGCTTCGGGACAGGGGGCTATAACTATGGCTACACCTTC. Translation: CASSFGTGGYNYGYTF.

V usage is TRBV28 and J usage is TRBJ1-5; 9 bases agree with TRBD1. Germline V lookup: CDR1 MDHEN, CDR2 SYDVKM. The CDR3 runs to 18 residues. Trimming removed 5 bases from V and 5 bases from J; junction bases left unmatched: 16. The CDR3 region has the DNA TGTGCCAGCAGTCCGGATGGATGGGACAGGGTGGGTTATCAGCCCCAGCATTTT. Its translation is CASSPDGWDRVGYQPQHF.

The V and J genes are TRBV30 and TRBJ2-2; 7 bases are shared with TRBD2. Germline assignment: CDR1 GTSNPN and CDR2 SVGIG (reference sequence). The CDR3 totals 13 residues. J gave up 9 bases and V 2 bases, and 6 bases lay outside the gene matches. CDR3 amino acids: CAWSLPSGRELFF. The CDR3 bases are TGTGCCTGGAGTCTCCCCAGCGGGAGGGAGCTGTTTTTT.

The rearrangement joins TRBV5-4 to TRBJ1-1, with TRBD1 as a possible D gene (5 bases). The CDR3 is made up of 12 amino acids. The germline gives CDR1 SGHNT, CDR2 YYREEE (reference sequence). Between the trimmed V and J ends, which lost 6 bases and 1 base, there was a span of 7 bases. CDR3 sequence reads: CASIGQNTEAFF. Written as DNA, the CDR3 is TGTGCCAGCATCGGACAGAACACTGAAGCTTTCTTT.

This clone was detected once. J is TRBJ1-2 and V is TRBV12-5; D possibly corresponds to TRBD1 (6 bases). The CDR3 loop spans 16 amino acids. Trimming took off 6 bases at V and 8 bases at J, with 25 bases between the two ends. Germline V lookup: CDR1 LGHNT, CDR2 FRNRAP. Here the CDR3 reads CASGLMTGGQSGGYTF. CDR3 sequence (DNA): TGTGCTAGTGGCCTGATGACCGGGGGGCAGTCCGGCGGCTACACCTTC.

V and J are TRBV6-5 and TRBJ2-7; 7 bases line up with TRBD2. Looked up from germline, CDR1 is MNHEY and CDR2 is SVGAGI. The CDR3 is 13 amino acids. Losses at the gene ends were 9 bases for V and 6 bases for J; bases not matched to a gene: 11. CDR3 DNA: TGTGCCAGTTCGGGCCGGGGGGATAGCGAGCAGTACTTC. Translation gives CASSGRGDSEQYF.

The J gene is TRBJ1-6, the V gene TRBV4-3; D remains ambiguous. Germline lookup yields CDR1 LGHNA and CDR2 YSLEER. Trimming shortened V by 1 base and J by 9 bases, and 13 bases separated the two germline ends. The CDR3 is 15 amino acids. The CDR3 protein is CASSQGATLGSPLHF. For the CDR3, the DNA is TGCGCCAGCAGCCAAGGGGCGACCCTGGGTTCACCCCTCCACTTT.